These 2 T cell receptor beta chains originate from one sample sequenced in a study of blood T cell repertoires in COVID-19. The table came from immunoSEQ multiplex PCR; TCRdb's copy has only in-frame clones and leaves some out. The sample lists around 25,000 clones, roughly 75% occurring once. The sample comprised peripheral blood. The receptors come from a human donor in a cohort sampled during active or convalescent COVID-19.

The chain links TRBV6-6 to TRBJ2-7; D unresolved. The CDR3 contains 13 residues. Germline CDR1 and CDR2: MNHNY and SVGAGI (reference sequence). V shed 2 bases and J shed 1 base, with 6 bases lying between them. In DNA, the CDR3 is TGTGCCAGCAGTTACGGCAATTCCTACGAGCAGTACTTC. It specifies CASSYGNSYEQYF.

This clone was found a few times. The chain links TRBV7-9 to TRBJ1-1; D call uncertain. The germline CDR1 and CDR2 sequences are SEHNR and FQNEAQ (reference sequence). Trimming shortened V by 1 base and J by 8 bases, and 8 bases separated the two germline ends. The CDR3 is made up of 12 amino acids. CDR3 in DNA: TGTGCCAGCAGCTTAGTTTTCAGGGAAGCTTTCTTT. Its translation: CASSLVFREAFF.